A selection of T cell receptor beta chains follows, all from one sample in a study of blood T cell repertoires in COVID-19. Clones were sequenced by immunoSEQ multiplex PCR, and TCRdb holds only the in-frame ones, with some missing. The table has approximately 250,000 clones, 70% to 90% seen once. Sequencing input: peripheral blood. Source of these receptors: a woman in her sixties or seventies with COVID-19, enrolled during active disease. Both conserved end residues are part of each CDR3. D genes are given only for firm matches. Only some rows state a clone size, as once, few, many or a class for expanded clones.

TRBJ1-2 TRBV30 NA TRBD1 TGTGCCTCGACCAGGGGGAGTGATGGCTACACCTTC CASTRGSDGYTF
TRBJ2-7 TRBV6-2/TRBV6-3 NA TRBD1 TGTGCCAGCAGTTCCCAAGGGACAGGGGGCGAGCAGTACTTC CASSSQGTGGEQYF
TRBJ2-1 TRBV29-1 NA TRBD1 TGCAGCGGCGCGGGACAGGGGAATTTGGGCAGTGAGCAGTTCTTC CSGAGQGNLGSEQFF
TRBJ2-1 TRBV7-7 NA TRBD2 TGTGCCAGCAGCCTGAACAGCGGGGCAGGCAATGAGCAGTTCTTC CASSLNSGAGNEQFF
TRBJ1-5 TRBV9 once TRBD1 TGTGCCAGCAGCATCGGACAGGGCAATCAGCCCCAGCATTTT CASSIGQGNQPQHF
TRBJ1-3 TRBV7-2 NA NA TGTGCCAGCAGCTTAGATTCGGGAAACACCATATATTTT CASSLDSGNTIYF
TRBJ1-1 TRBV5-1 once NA TGCGCCAGCAGCTTGGACAGTCGGACTGAAGCTTTCTTT CASSLDSRTEAFF
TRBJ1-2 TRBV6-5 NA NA TGTGCCAGCAAGGGGGTCTCTGGCTACACCTTC CASKGVSGYTF
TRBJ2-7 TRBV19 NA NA TGTGCCAGTAGTATGACTTCGGGGAGCGAGCAGTACTTC CASSMTSGSEQYF
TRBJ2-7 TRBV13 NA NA TGTGCCAGCAGCCCTCGACAGAAGGACGAGCAGTACTTC CASSPRQKDEQYF
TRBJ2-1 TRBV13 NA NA TGTGCCAGCAGCTTAAACTGGGCAGATTCCTACAATGAGCAGTTCTTC CASSLNWADSYNEQFF
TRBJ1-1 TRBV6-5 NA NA TGTGCCAGCAAACGTACTTCGAACACTGAAGCTTTCTTT CASKRTSNTEAFF